These 25 T cell receptor beta chains originate from one sample sequenced in a study of T cells in Graves' hyperthyroidism and ophthalmopathy. What was amplified from RNA transcripts were TCR beta CDR3 regions. The HTBI set primed first-round TCR CDR3 RT-PCR. Via MiXCR, TCRdb re-called the multiplex PCR reads, giving one row per CDR3 protein. The sample has about 420,000 distinct CDR3 sequences; around 16% are singletons. What was sequenced was blood. Receptors were obtained from a woman aged 18-29 years with Graves' hyperthyroidism.

In this sample, this clonotype turned up a few times. A much larger clone lies one base from this, so it may be a read error. Here the CDR3 omits its conserved ending phenylalanine or tryptophan, so a read error is the likely source. J is TRBJ1-1 and V is TRBV20-1, with a weak D call TRBD1 (6 bases). Looked up from germline, CDR1 is DFQATT and CDR2 is SNEGSKA (reference sequence). The V end was cut by 5 bases, the J end by 3 bases, with 19 bases between. This CDR3 is 15 amino acids long. This CDR3 reads CSAPPAGGADTEAFS. CDR3 DNA: TGCAGTGCTCCACCAGCCGGGGGGGCTGACACTGAAGCTTTCTCT.

This clonotype was observed many times. The chain couples TRBV20-1 to TRBJ1-5; no definite D call. CDR1 DFQATT and CDR2 SNEGSKA come from the germline V gene (reference sequence). Trimming removed 0 bases at V and 4 bases at J, with 4 bases between. CDR3 length: 12 residues. CDR3 sequence reads: CSARDQNQPQHF. The CDR3 coding sequence is TGCAGTGCTAGAGATCAAAATCAGCCCCAGCATTTT.

This clonotype has ten or more counts. The chain has TRBV5-1 and TRBJ1-1, with 8 nucleotides matching TRBD1. The CDR3 is made up of 15 amino acids. J was trimmed by 1 base and V by 4 bases; bases with no gene match: 6. CDR1 is SGHRS and CDR2 is YFSETQ in the germline V gene. CDR3 DNA sequence: TGCGCCAGCAGCCGTGGACAGGGCGGGAACACTGAAGCTTTCTTT. Translating it yields CASSRGQGGNTEAFF.

CDR3 residues: CASSMGETGELFF. DNA for the CDR3: TGTGCCAGTAGTATGGGGGAAACCGGGGAGCTGTTTTTT. The chain combines TRBV19 with TRBJ2-2; D may correspond to TRBD1 or TRBD2 (5 bases each). Trimming shortened V by 3 bases and J by 5 bases, and 7 bases separated the two germline ends. Germline V gene sequence: CDR1 LNHDA, CDR2 SQIVND (reference sequence). There are 13 residues in the CDR3.

This clonotype was seen ten or more times. This sequence joins TRBV20-1 and TRBJ2-3, with 11 bases that match TRBD2. The CDR3 totals 16 residues. V gave up 2 bases and J gave up 4 bases; unmatched junction bases: 8. Germline CDR1 is DFQATT and CDR2 is SNEGSKA (reference sequence). The CDR3, as DNA: TGCAGTGCTAGACCAACTAGCGGGAGTTACCCAGATACGCAGTATTTT. Translation gives CSARPTSGSYPDTQYF.

The chain joins TRBV4-1 to TRBJ2-3; no reliable D call. CDR3 length: 14 residues. Germline CDR1 MGHRA, CDR2 YSYEKL. Trimming removed 4 bases at V and 0 bases at J, with 8 bases between. The CDR3 spells CASSRSSSTDTQYF. The CDR3 DNA reads as TGCGCCAGCAGCCGATCGTCTAGCACAGATACGCAGTATTTT.

Concerning this clonotype itself: A clone one base away is much larger, so this may be a read error. J is TRBJ1-1 and V is TRBV3-1; weak D call: TRBD1 (5 bases). V was pared by 0 bases and J by 0 bases, with 17 bases between. The germline V gene encodes CDR1 LGHDT and CDR2 YNNKEL (reference sequence). The CDR3 sequence is 18 residues long. The CDR3 DNA reads as TGTGCCAGCAGCCAAGAGTTCGAGGCGGGGACCATGAACACTGAAGCTTTCTTT. It codes for CASSQEFEAGTMNTEAFF. Variable domain in full (rest from reference TRBV3-1 and TRBJ1-1): DTAVSQTPKYLVTQMGNDKSIKCEQNLGHDTMYWYKQDSKKFLKIMFSYNNKELIINETVPNRFSPKSPDKAHLNLHINSLELGDSAVYFCASSQEFEAGTMNTEAFFGQGTRLTVV.

This clonotype was counted many times. The chain couples TRBV27 to TRBJ1-1; D is unclear. Trimming shortened V by 3 bases and J by 1 base, and 12 bases separated the two germline ends. The CDR3 consists of 15 residues. CDR1 MNHEY and CDR2 SMNVEV come from the germline V gene (reference sequence). Written as DNA, the CDR3 is TGTGCCAGCAGTTTGGGAGCCCCGGCGAACACTGAAGCTTTCTTT. Residues: CASSLGAPANTEAFF.

This clonotype has ten or more counts. The chain is built from TRBV11-2 and TRBJ2-7, with D tentatively TRBD1 or TRBD2 (5 bases each). In germline, CDR1 is SGHAT, CDR2 FQNNGV. CDR3 length: 15 amino acids. Trimming stripped 0 bases from V and 2 bases from J, with 11 bases between. Here the CDR3 reads CASSLDRGTPYEQYF. CDR3 coding DNA: TGTGCCAGCAGCTTAGATAGAGGGACCCCCTACGAGCAGTACTTC.

This clonotype was seen ten or more times. The chain couples TRBV28 to TRBJ2-2; TRBD2 agrees at 9 bases. After removal of 5 bases from V and 5 bases from J, the junction contained 18 bases not matched to a gene. Germline values: CDR1 MDHEN, CDR2 SYDVKM. The CDR3 consists of 19 residues. The DNA for the CDR3 is TGTGCCAGCAGTACAAGTCGTGGTAGCGGGAGCCGGTGGACCGGGGAGCTGTTTTTT. It encodes CASSTSRGSGSRWTGELFF.

The chain employs TRBV25-1 and TRBJ2-6; TRBD1 might be the D (6 bases). The CDR3 runs 17 residues. Trimming removed 3 bases from V and 3 bases from J, with 15 bases in between. The germline V gene encodes CDR1 MGHDK and CDR2 SYGVNS. The CDR3: CASSEGQHGNGANVLTF. The CDR3 coding sequence is TGTGCCAGCAGTGAGGGACAACATGGAAATGGGGCCAACGTCCTGACTTTC.

This clonotype has more than one count but fewer than ten. The chain joins TRBV3-1 to TRBJ2-1, with D perhaps matching TRBD2 (5 bases). Germline values: CDR1 LGHDT, CDR2 YNNKEL (reference sequence). V dropped 3 bases and J dropped 7 bases, with 28 bases sitting between them. This CDR3 is 19 amino acids long. CDR3 loop: CASSQEKYGGRLLGNEQFF. The CDR3 bases are TGTGCCAGCAGCCAGGAGAAGTACGGCGGGCGGTTATTGGGGAATGAGCAGTTCTTC.

This clonotype was recorded at least ten times. V gene TRBV27 combines with J gene TRBJ1-1; D is uncertain. The V end was cut by 6 bases, the J end by 1 base, with 9 bases between. Germline CDR1 MNHEY, CDR2 SMNVEV (reference sequence). The CDR3 consists of 13 residues. The CDR3 region is CASSLRQNTEAFF. The CDR3 bases are TGTGCCAGCAGCTTAAGGCAGAACACTGAAGCTTTCTTT.

This clonotype was detected ten times or more. CDR3 residues: CASSVVNRGFFEQYF. CDR3 nucleotides: TGCGCCAGCAGCGTGGTTAACAGGGGGTTTTTCGAGCAGTACTTC. The rearrangement uses TRBV5-1 and TRBJ2-7; 8 bases map to TRBD1. Germline lookup yields CDR1 SGHRS and CDR2 YFSETQ. There are 15 residues in the CDR3. V shed 4 bases and J 6 bases; nucleotides not matched to a gene: 12.

This clonotype was seen only a few times. The chain combines TRBV24-1 with TRBJ2-1; 13 bases match TRBD2. From germline, CDR1 is KGHDR and CDR2 SFDVKD. This CDR3 is 16 amino acids long. Germline trimming cut 6 bases from V and 7 bases from J; bases unmatched to any gene: 8. The CDR3 coding sequence is TGTGCCACCAGTCCCGGGACTAGCGGGGCTGGGAATGAGCAGTTCTTC. Its protein is CATSPGTSGAGNEQFF.

CDR3 in amino acids: CASREFKGNSNQPQHF. The CDR3 DNA follows: TGTGCCAGCAGGGAATTCAAGGGAAATAGCAATCAGCCCCAGCATTTT. This rearrangement joins TRBV6-1 to TRBJ1-5; D uncertain. This CDR3 is built from 16 residues. The V gene's germline CDR1 is MNHNS and CDR2 SASEGT. V was trimmed by 6 bases and J by 0 bases, leaving 15 bases between them.

This clonotype was seen a handful of times. The chain uses TRBV5-6 and TRBJ1-2, with a tentative D call TRBD1 (5 bases). Trimming left V 4 bases short and J 0 bases short, with 10 bases between. Germline V gene sequence: CDR1 SGHDT, CDR2 YYEEEE. The CDR3 runs 14 residues. The CDR3 reads CASSPRQTNYGYTF. CDR3 in DNA: TGTGCCAGCAGCCCTCGACAGACTAACTATGGCTACACCTTC.

This clonotype was seen many times. The rearrangement links TRBV5-6 to TRBJ1-5, with TRBD1 as a possible D gene (5 bases). CDR3 size: 14 residues. The V end lost 5 bases, the J end lost 7 bases, and 16 bases lay between the germline ends. The germline gives CDR1 SGHDT, CDR2 YYEEEE. As DNA, the CDR3 is TGTGCCAGCAGTTACGGGGGTAGGCGACAGCCCCAGCATTTT. It is translated as CASSYGGRRQPQHF.

V gene TRBV7-8 combines with J gene TRBJ1-3; TRBD1 is a possible D gene (6 bases). The V gene lost 5 bases and the J gene lost 7 bases, with 21 bases spanning the gap. Germline CDR1 and CDR2: SGHVS and FQNEAQ. CDR3 size: 16 residues. The CDR3 here is CASSVARTVRGNTIYF. As DNA, the CDR3 is TGTGCCAGCAGCGTGGCTCGGACAGTAAGGGGGAACACCATATATTTT. Supplemented by reference TRBV7-8 and TRBJ1-3, the full variable domain reads GAGVSQSPRYKVAKRGQDVALRCDPISGHVSLFWYQQALGQGPEFLTYFQNEAQLDKSGLPSDRFFAERPEGSVSTLKIQRTQQEDSAVYLCASSVARTVRGNTIYFGEGSWLTVV.

This clonotype appeared a few times. The J gene is TRBJ2-1, the V gene TRBV4-3, with TRBD2 identical over 9 bases. The V gene's germline CDR1 is LGHNA and CDR2 YSLEER. CDR3 length: 15 amino acids. V shed 4 bases, J shed 5 bases, and the junction held 6 bases outside the gene matches. For the CDR3, the DNA is TGCGCCAGCAGCCTGCAGCGGGGGGCCCACAATGAGCAGTTCTTC. Protein sequence: CASSLQRGAHNEQFF.

At least ten counts were recorded for this clonotype. J is TRBJ2-7 and V is TRBV3-1; perhaps TRBD1 as D (5 bases). CDR1 LGHDT and CDR2 YNNKEL come from the germline V gene (reference sequence). V lost 3 bases to trimming and J lost 2 bases, with 8 bases between them. The CDR3 has 13 residues. CDR3 DNA: TGTGCCAGCAGCCAGCAGGGAACCTACGAGCAGTACTTC. Residues: CASSQQGTYEQYF.

This clonotype has a handful of counts. The chain links TRBV18 to TRBJ1-1; TRBD1 might be the D (5 bases). CDR1 and CDR2 from the germline V gene are KGHSH and LQKENI. V lost 5 bases and J 1 base, leaving 14 bases between the germline ends. CDR3 length equals 15 residues. CDR3 sequence (DNA): TGTGCCAGCTCATCCTTGAGGGGAGGGAACACTGAAGCTTTCTTT. Translating gives CASSSLRGGNTEAFF.

The table lists this clonotype with many counts. The chain has TRBV27 and TRBJ2-3; TRBD2 agrees at 10 bases. Germline V gene data show CDR1 as MNHEY and CDR2 as SMNVEV (reference sequence). The CDR3 loop spans 16 amino acids. V lost 6 bases and J lost 2; bases outside the gene matches: 8. The CDR3 DNA is TGTGCCAGCAGAACCTGGACTAGCGGCTTCACAGATACGCAGTATTTT. Translation: CASRTWTSGFTDTQYF.

This clonotype was picked up many times. CDR3 sequence (DNA): TGCAGTGCTACCCCCCCAAAGACGGCGAAGGCTTTCTTT. Amino acid sequence: CSATPPKTAKAFF. The chain is built from TRBV20-1 and TRBJ1-1; D not certain. This CDR3 is built from 13 residues. Trimming took 4 bases from V and 11 from J, leaving 20 bases between them. The V gene's germline CDR1 is DFQATT and CDR2 SNEGSKA (reference sequence).

This clonotype was seen many times. The chain employs TRBV7-9 and TRBJ2-1; 13 nucleotides align to TRBD2. Germline CDR1 and CDR2: SEHNR and FQNEAQ (reference sequence). CDR3 length: 16 residues. The trim removed 5 bases at V and 6 bases at J, leaving 7 bases unmatched. CDR3 amino acids: CASSHTSGGAFNEQFF. The CDR3 region has the DNA TGTGCCAGCAGCCATACTAGCGGGGGGGCTTTCAATGAGCAGTTCTTC.